These T cell receptor beta chains were read from a single sample in a study of blood T cells in healthy people across ages. TCRdb itself ran the 5' RACE reads through MiXCR, one entry per CDR3 protein. The sample has around 710,000 distinct CDR3 sequences, roughly 41% seen once. Material for sequencing was blood. These receptors were taken from a woman aged 60-75 years in good health. Both conserved end residues are part of each CDR3. A D gene is named only where the DNA matches it firmly. The listing skips clone size in some rows; elsewhere it reads once, few, many or a size class.

v_gene,d_gene,j_gene,abundance,CDR3nt,CDR3aa
TRBV24-1,.,TRBJ1-2,few,TGTGCCACCAGTGACCACAGGAAGGGCGGGGGTGGCTACACCTTC,CATSDHRKGGGGYTF
TRBV4-2,.,TRBJ1-4,.,TGTGCCAGCAGCCATCGACAGCAAGATGAAAAACTGTTTTTT,CASSHRQQDEKLFF
TRBV20-1,.,TRBJ2-1,many,TGCAGTGCTAATCGGGGTGGTAGCGGCTACAATGAGCAGTTCTTC,CSANRGGSGYNEQFF
TRBV2,TRBD2,TRBJ2-2,.,TGTGCCAGCAGTGAAACTCTAGCGGTGGACACCGGGGAGCTGTTTTTT,CASSETLAVDTGELFF
TRBV7-2,.,TRBJ2-5,many,TGTGCCAGCAGCTTACAGCAAGAGACCCAGTACTTC,CASSLQQETQYF
TRBV18,TRBD1,TRBJ2-1,few,TGTGCCAGCTCCCCCGGACAGGGGTTCCACAATGAGCAGTTCTTC,CASSPGQGFHNEQFF
TRBV20-1,TRBD1,TRBJ2-7,.,TGCAGTGCTAGAACAGGGGTATCCTACGAGCAGTACTTC,CSARTGVSYEQYF
TRBV7-2,.,TRBJ2-1,many,TGTGCCAGCAGTTGGGACGTGGGTGGTTACAATGAGCAGTTCTTC,CASSWDVGGYNEQFF
TRBV7-2,TRBD2,TRBJ2-7,once,TGTGCCAGCATGGTTAGCGGGAGCGCGTACGAGCAGTACTTC,CASMVSGSAYEQYF
TRBV20-1,TRBD1,TRBJ2-7,.,TGCAGTGCTAGGGGGACAGGGTCCTACGAGCAGTACTTC,CSARGTGSYEQYF
TRBV7-2,.,TRBJ2-5,.,TGTGCCAGCAGCTTAGGGGGGGAGTGGGAGCAGTACTTC,CASSLGGEWEQYF
TRBV3-1,TRBD1,TRBJ1-5,.,TGTGCCAGCAGCCGGCAGGGGGCCGATCAGCCCCAGCATTTT,CASSRQGADQPQHF
TRBV15,.,TRBJ2-1,few,TGTGCCACCAGCAGAGAACCGATCGGTGAGCAGTTCTTC,CATSREPIGEQFF
TRBV3-1,.,TRBJ2-5,.,TGTGCCAGCAGCCAAGGGATTGGAGAGACCCAGTACTTC,CASSQGIGETQYF
TRBV7-9,TRBD1,TRBJ1-4,.,TGTGCCAGCAGGAAAACAGGGGGCGACCCGACCTGGACTAATGAAAAACTGTTTTTT,CASRKTGGDPTWTNEKLFF
TRBV3-1,.,TRBJ2-7,few,TGTGCCAGCAGCCGGGCCCAGGGGTCACATGAGCAGTACTTC,CASSRAQGSHEQYF
TRBV29-1,TRBD2,TRBJ2-1,.,TGCAGCGCGGCAGGGACTAGCGGAAAGGCAGGGTTTTACAATGAGCAGTTCTTC,CSAAGTSGKAGFYNEQFF
TRBV24-1,.,TRBJ2-5,.,TGTGCCACCAGTGACACAGGGACGCCACGGGAGACCCAGTACTTC,CATSDTGTPRETQYF
TRBV11-3,TRBD2,TRBJ2-3,once,TGTGCCAGCAGCTCTTCCTTGCGGGGGGCCACAGATACGCAGTATTTT,CASSSSLRGATDTQYF
TRBV29-1,.,TRBJ2-7,few,TGCAGCGTTGAAGATAAGGCCTACGAGCAGTACTTC,CSVEDKAYEQYF
TRBV7-2,.,TRBJ2-1,.,TGTGCCAGCAGCTCCCTTGTAGGCTCGGGGAATGAGCAGTTCTTC,CASSSLVGSGNEQFF
TRBV20-1,TRBD1,TRBJ2-7,.,TGCATCGTACCCGGGACAGGGGTTTACGAGCAGTACTTC,CIVPGTGVYEQYF
TRBV6-1,.,TRBJ2-7,few,TGTGCCAGCAGTGAAGTAGCGCAGGGGAGGACCTACGAGCAGTACTTC,CASSEVAQGRTYEQYF
TRBV6-2/TRBV6-3,TRBD2,TRBJ2-5,.,TGTGCCAGCAGTTACCGAGGGTCAGCGGTTAGCGGGAGTGGTAACAATGAGCAGTACTTC,CASSYRGSAVSGSGNNEQYF
TRBV5-1,.,TRBJ2-5,.,TGCGCCAGCAGCCTAATCCTTAGCGTGACGCTTAGAGAAGAGACCCAGTACTTC,CASSLILSVTLREETQYF
TRBV5-1,.,TRBJ2-5,many,TGCGCCAGTTGGCTAGCACCCCCAGGGGAGACCCAGTACTTC,CASWLAPPGETQYF
TRBV7-2,.,TRBJ1-2,once,TGTGCCAGCAGCTTAAAAGCAGGCGTCTATGGCTACACCTTC,CASSLKAGVYGYTF
TRBV20-1,.,TRBJ2-7,many,TGCAGTCCGGAACTAATGATGGGGTCCGAGCAGTACTTC,CSPELMMGSEQYF
TRBV7-7,TRBD1,TRBJ2-1,.,TGTGCTAGCGGCTTGGGTATGGGACAGGGCAATGAGCAGTTCTTC,CASGLGMGQGNEQFF
TRBV12-3/TRBV12-4,TRBD2,TRBJ2-1,few,TGTGCCAGCAGTCCGGGACTAGCGGGAGGGCCTAGAGAAAATGAGCAGTTCTTC,CASSPGLAGGPRENEQFF
TRBV9,.,TRBJ2-7,few,TGTGCCAGCAGCGTAGAGTACGGCTCCTACGAGCAGTACTTC,CASSVEYGSYEQYF
TRBV9,TRBD1,TRBJ1-2,.,TGTGCCAGCAGCGTAACCCCAGGGGGAGACTATGGCTACACCTTC,CASSVTPGGDYGYTF
TRBV6-4,.,TRBJ2-4,.,TGTGCCAGCATCCGGGACGGGAAAAACATTCAGTACTTC,CASIRDGKNIQYF
TRBV7-2,.,TRBJ2-3,.,TGTGCCAGCAGCTCCTCTAGCCACACAGATACGCAGTATTTT,CASSSSSHTDTQYF
TRBV7-9,TRBD2,TRBJ2-1,.,TGTGCCAGCAGCTTAACAGGTCCGGGAGGGCCTGGGGATGAGCAGTTCTTC,CASSLTGPGGPGDEQFF
TRBV5-1,TRBD1,TRBJ2-3,.,TGCGCCAGTACCACAGGGGGAGCAGATACGCAGTATTTT,CASTTGGADTQYF
TRBV7-2,.,TRBJ2-3,many,TGTGCCAGCAGCTTAGCGGCCCATGGGGATACGCAGTATTTT,CASSLAAHGDTQYF
TRBV20-1,.,TRBJ2-5,.,TGCAGTGCTAGAGATCTAGTGGAAGAGACCCAGTACTTC,CSARDLVEETQYF
TRBV20-1,.,TRBJ1-2,.,TGCAGTGCTAGAGAAGGGCAGGGCTTACGGGGCTACACCTTC,CSAREGQGLRGYTF
TRBV6-2/TRBV6-3,.,TRBJ2-5,few,TGTGCCAGCAGTGCTTTGGGGGGGCTGGAGACCCAGTACTTC,CASSALGGLETQYF
TRBV11-2,.,TRBJ1-2,few,TGTGCCAGCAGCTTAGAAATTGACTATGGCTACACCTTC,CASSLEIDYGYTF
TRBV5-1,.,TRBJ2-3,.,TGCGCCAGCAGCTTGGTAGGCCCAGAAACCACAGATACGCAGTATTTT,CASSLVGPETTDTQYF
TRBV7-9,.,TRBJ1-1,.,TGTGCCAGCAGCTTAGCAGGTTACTCTGAAGCTTTCTTT,CASSLAGYSEAFF
TRBV7-2,.,TRBJ2-3,.,TGTGCCAGCAGCTTCAGCGCCTTGAGCCCAGATACGCAGTATTTT,CASSFSALSPDTQYF
TRBV7-2,.,TRBJ2-5,many,TGTGCCAGCAGCTTCAAACCAGGGGGGACTGAGCAGTACTTC,CASSFKPGGTEQYF
TRBV24-1,.,TRBJ2-5,.,TGTGCCACCAGTCTTCCCACACCAGGGTACCAAGAGACCCAGTACTTC,CATSLPTPGYQETQYF